The 24 T cell receptor beta chains below come from one sample, sequenced in a study of blood T cells in healthy people across ages. Combining a sample-barcoded 5' primer with a J-beta primer mix, a second PCR ran for 7 to 11 cycles. TCRdb re-analysed the 5' RACE reads in MiXCR, keeping a single row per CDR3 protein. The data contain roughly 1,300,000 distinct CDR3 sequences, approximately 59% of them singletons. Sequenced material: blood. These TCRs come from a man aged 18 to 35 in good health.

This chain connects TRBV20-1 to TRBJ2-4; D is perhaps TRBD2 (6 bases). The CDR3 has 17 amino acids. V was trimmed by 0 bases and J by 0 bases, leaving 15 bases between them. The V gene's germline CDR1 is DFQATT and CDR2 SNEGSKA (reference sequence). CDR3 in DNA: TGCAGTGCTAGAGATTCGGGACTCAACCTAGCCAAAAACATTCAGTACTTC. This translates into CSARDSGLNLAKNIQYF.

The rearrangement links TRBV6-5 to TRBJ1-2; 7 nucleotides align to TRBD1. The CDR3 is 13 amino acids. The ends lost 3 bases at V and 7 bases at J; junction bases unmatched: 5. The germline gives CDR1 MNHEY, CDR2 SVGAGI. This chain's CDR3 is CASSYRDSTGYTF. The CDR3 nucleotides are TGTGCCAGCAGTTATAGGGACAGCACTGGCTACACCTTC.

V and J are TRBV19 and TRBJ1-2; no definite D call. The germline V gene encodes CDR1 LNHDA and CDR2 SQIVND (reference sequence). Trimming took off 3 bases at V and 2 bases at J, with 10 bases between the two ends. The CDR3 runs 14 residues. The CDR3 loop reads CASSIGAENYGYTF. In DNA form, the CDR3 reads TGTGCCAGTAGTATTGGCGCAGAGAACTATGGCTACACCTTC.

The chain joins TRBV7-2 to TRBJ2-1; D perhaps matches TRBD1 (6 bases). The CDR3 is 14 amino acids. Per germline, CDR1 SGHTA and CDR2 FQGNSA. The V and J ends lost 4 bases and 2 bases respectively, with 9 bases between them. The CDR3 DNA is TGTGCCAGCAGCTCAAGACAGGCCTACAATGAGCAGTTCTTC. Protein product: CASSSRQAYNEQFF. Supplemented by reference TRBV7-2 and TRBJ2-1, the full variable domain reads GAGVSQSPSNKVTEKGKDVELRCDPISGHTALYWYRQSLGQGLEFLIYFQGNSAPDKSGLPSDRFSAERTGGSVSTLTIQRTQQEDSAVYLCASSSRQAYNEQFFGPGTRLTVL.

The CDR3 DNA sequence: TGCAGCTCCGCTAGCGCTTCCTACAATGAGCAGTTCTTC. Protein product: CSSASASYNEQFF. The chain links TRBV29-1 to TRBJ2-1; D might be TRBD2 (6 bases). Looked up from germline, CDR1 is SQVTM and CDR2 is ANQGSEA. This CDR3 spans 13 amino acids. V was shortened by 8 bases and J by 1 base, with 12 bases between the two germline ends.

V is TRBV20-1 and J is TRBJ1-2; no firm D call. CDR3 length: 15 amino acids. The germline gives CDR1 DFQATT, CDR2 SNEGSKA (reference sequence). The V and J ends lost 0 bases and 4 bases respectively, with 15 bases between them. CDR3 sequence: CSARDSAGALYGYTF. The DNA of the CDR3 is TGCAGTGCTAGAGACTCCGCAGGCGCTCTCTATGGCTACACCTTC.

The rearrangement uses TRBV6-6 and TRBJ1-1; D gene ambiguous. Germline assignment: CDR1 MNHNY and CDR2 SVGAGI (reference sequence). The CDR3 contains 14 residues. V dropped 2 bases and J dropped 4 bases, with 11 bases sitting between them. The CDR3 DNA sequence: TGTGCCAGCAGTTACACCTCCGGACCCACTGAAGCTTTCTTT. It translates to CASSYTSGPTEAFF.

This clonotype was seen only a few times. The gene calls are TRBV9 and TRBJ2-2; no clear D. Per the germline V gene, CDR1 is SGDLS and CDR2 is YYNGEE. The V end lost 0 bases, the J end lost 8 bases, and 5 bases lay between the germline ends. CDR3 length: 12 residues. This chain's CDR3 is CASSVVRGELFF. For the CDR3, the DNA is TGTGCCAGCAGCGTAGTTAGAGGGGAGCTGTTTTTT.

The chain links TRBV5-4 to TRBJ2-4; TRBD1 is a possible D gene (5 bases). Judging by the DNA end, TRBJ2-5 fits better; the J call may be wrong. The CDR3 runs 13 residues. Germline V gene sequence: CDR1 SGHNT, CDR2 YYREEE (reference sequence). The CDR3 is CASSFQGPETQYF. The CDR3 coding sequence is TGTGCCAGCAGCTTCCAGGGTCCGGAGACCCAGTACTTC.

In DNA, the CDR3 is TGTGCCAGCACCATAAGGGGTCCCTATGGCTACACCTTC. Protein product: CASTIRGPYGYTF. This chain joins TRBV9 and TRBJ1-2; weak D call: TRBD1 (5 bases). The CDR3 has 13 amino acids. The ends were cut back, 6 bases at V and 4 bases at J, with 13 bases in the middle. Germline V gene data show CDR1 as SGDLS and CDR2 as YYNGEE.

Only a few counts were recorded for this clonotype. V gene TRBV4-1 combines with J gene TRBJ2-5; 16 bases match TRBD2. The germline gives CDR1 MGHRA, CDR2 YSYEKL. Trimming removed 2 bases from V and 5 bases from J; junction bases left unmatched: 11. The CDR3 runs 19 residues. The chain's CDR3 is CASSQKMGLAGGPKETQYF. The CDR3 nucleotides are TGCGCCAGCAGCCAAAAAATGGGACTAGCGGGAGGGCCGAAGGAGACCCAGTACTTC.

J is TRBJ1-1 and V is TRBV9; D unresolved. Germline CDR1 reads SGDLS; CDR2 reads YYNGEE. V shed 0 bases and J shed 0 bases, with 9 bases lying between them. The CDR3 extends over 15 amino acids. CDR3 nucleotides: TGTGCCAGCAGCGTAGGTGGACGCCTGAACACTGAAGCTTTCTTT. It translates to CASSVGGRLNTEAFF.

The V and J genes are TRBV11-2 and TRBJ2-3; 7 bases agree with TRBD2. Germline-derived CDR1 and CDR2 are SGHAT and FQNNGV. J was trimmed by 6 bases and V by 7 bases; bases with no gene match: 7. The length of the CDR3 is 13 residues. Here the CDR3 reads CASKAPAGDTQYF. The CDR3 DNA sequence: TGTGCCAGCAAGGCGCCAGCGGGGGATACGCAGTATTTT.

There are a few counts of this clonotype. V and J are TRBV29-1 and TRBJ2-2, with D possibly called TRBD1 or TRBD2 (5 bases each). V was pared by 6 bases and J by 2 bases, with 13 bases between. Per the germline V gene, CDR1 is SQVTM and CDR2 is ANQGSEA. The CDR3 consists of 14 residues. The DNA of the CDR3 is TGCAGCGTACTGGGACCGACAAACACCGGGGAGCTGTTTTTT. Amino acids: CSVLGPTNTGELFF.

This clonotype was counted only a few times. The CDR3 spells CASWGTPKDFENIQYF. For the CDR3, the DNA is TGTGCCAGCTGGGGGACCCCAAAAGACTTCGAAAACATTCAGTACTTC. The genes are TRBV2 and TRBJ2-4; perhaps D is TRBD1 or TRBD2 (5 bases each). V shed 8 bases and J shed 5 bases, with 22 bases lying between them. Per the germline V gene, CDR1 is SNHLY and CDR2 is FYNNEI. The CDR3 runs to 16 residues.

Notes on this clonotype: The junction and the germline gene differ at one end; a read error may be behind it. The chain employs TRBV11-2 and TRBJ2-6; tentatively, D is TRBD1 or TRBD2 (5 bases each). Germline-derived CDR1 and CDR2 are SGHAT and FQNNGV. The CDR3 length is 15 residues. CDR3 sequence (DNA): TGTGCCAGCAGCTTACAGAAAACCGGGGCCAACGTCCCGACTTTC. Protein sequence: CASSLQKTGANVPTF. Full variable domain (rest looked up from reference TRBV11-2 and TRBJ2-6): EAGVAQSPRYKIIEKRQSVAFWCNPISGHATLYWYQQILGQGPKLLIQFQNNGVVDDSQLPKDRFSAERLKGVDSTLKIQPAKLEDSAVYLCASSLQKTGANVPTFGAGSRLTVL.

This clonotype has a single count. The chain combines TRBV6-5 with TRBJ1-1; D unclear. Germline values: CDR1 MNHEY, CDR2 SVGAGI. V dropped 6 bases and J dropped 1 base, with 9 bases sitting between them. This CDR3 has 13 residues. Written as DNA, the CDR3 is TGTGCCAGCAGCGGACGGGCGAACACTGAAGCTTTCTTT. This encodes CASSGRANTEAFF.

This rearrangement joins TRBV28 to TRBJ1-5; 9 nucleotides agree with TRBD1. In germline, CDR1 is MDHEN, CDR2 SYDVKM. This CDR3 has 20 residues. Trimming took 3 bases from V and 0 from J; bases not matched to a gene: 15. The CDR3 sequence is CASSFLPGQGGGYSNQPQHF. DNA for the CDR3: TGTGCCAGCAGTTTTTTGCCGGGACAGGGCGGGGGCTATAGCAATCAGCCCCAGCATTTT.

The chain joins TRBV11-2 to TRBJ2-7; D is unresolved. The J call may be in error: the DNA end matches TRBJ2-5 better. This CDR3 spans 16 amino acids. Germline-derived CDR1 and CDR2 are SGHAT and FQNNGV. CDR3 in DNA: TGTGCCAGCAGCCTAAAGGTGACCTCCCTGCGGGAGACCCAGTACTTC. It translates to CASSLKVTSLRETQYF.

Notes on this clonotype: A read error is possible here, since a much larger clone lies one base away. The chain links TRBV7-2 to TRBJ2-7, with unresolved D. The CDR3 covers 14 residues. The ends were cut back, 0 bases at V and 7 bases at J, with 13 bases in the middle. The germline CDR1 and CDR2 sequences are SGHTA and FQGNSA. The CDR3 bases are TGTGCCAGCAGCTTAGCCCAGGTTACGGTTGAGCAGTACTTC. Translation gives CASSLAQVTVEQYF.

The J gene is TRBJ2-3, the V gene TRBV20-1; D might be TRBD2 (5 bases). V shed 3 bases and J shed 0 bases, with 13 bases lying between them. Germline V gene data show CDR1 as DFQATT and CDR2 as SNEGSKA (reference sequence). There are 15 residues in the CDR3. CDR3 nucleotides: TGCAGTGCTAGGGACTGGGGAACTAGCACAGATACGCAGTATTTT. Its translation is CSARDWGTSTDTQYF.

The chain uses TRBV4-3 and TRBJ2-2; D ambiguous. Per the germline V gene, CDR1 is LGHNA and CDR2 is YSLEER. This CDR3 is 16 amino acids long. The ends were cut back, 1 base at V and 6 bases at J, with 15 bases in the middle. CDR3 coding DNA: TGCGCCAGCAGCCAAGGCAGGCTGGGAAGGGCCGGGGAGCTGTTTTTT. It codes for CASSQGRLGRAGELFF.

The chain combines TRBV4-1 with TRBJ2-5; D perhaps matches TRBD1 (5 bases). The germline gives CDR1 MGHRA, CDR2 YSYEKL. Trimming took off 7 bases at V and 7 bases at J, with 16 bases between the two ends. The CDR3 sequence is 13 residues long. The CDR3 nucleotides are TGCGCCAGCAACATTCCTCCGCAGGGGACCCAGTACTTC. Its translation is CASNIPPQGTQYF.

The V gene is TRBV6-1, the J gene TRBJ1-4; no clear D gene. CDR1 is MNHNS and CDR2 is SASEGT in the germline V gene. Trimming pared 7 bases from V and 3 bases from J, leaving 12 bases between. The CDR3 has 14 amino acids. Written as DNA, the CDR3 is TGTGCCAGCACATTAATCCCTTCTAATGAAAAACTGTTTTTT. This codes for CASTLIPSNEKLFF.